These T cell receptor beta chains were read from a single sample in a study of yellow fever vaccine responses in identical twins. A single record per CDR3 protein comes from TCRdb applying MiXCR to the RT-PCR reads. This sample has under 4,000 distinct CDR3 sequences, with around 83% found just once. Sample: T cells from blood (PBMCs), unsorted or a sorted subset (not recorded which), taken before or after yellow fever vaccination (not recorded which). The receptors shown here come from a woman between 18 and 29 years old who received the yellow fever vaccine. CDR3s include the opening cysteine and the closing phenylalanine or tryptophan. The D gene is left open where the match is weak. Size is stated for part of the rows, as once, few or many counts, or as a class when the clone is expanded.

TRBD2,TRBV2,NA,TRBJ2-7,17,TGTGCCAGCAGTGGGGACAGTGGGACTAGCGCATCCTACGAGCAGTACTTC,CASSGDSGTSASYEQYF
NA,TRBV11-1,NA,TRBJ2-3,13,TGTGCCAGCCACTATATACCCACAGATACGCAGTATTTT,CASHYIPTDTQYF
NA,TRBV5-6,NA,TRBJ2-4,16,TGTGCCAGCAGCTTGGAGGCAGGACTAGCCAAAAACATTCAGTACTTC,CASSLEAGLAKNIQYF
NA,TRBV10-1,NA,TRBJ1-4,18,TGCGCCAGCAGTGAGTCGGTTTGGCTCCAGGGAACTAATGAAAAACTGTTTTTT,CASSESVWLQGTNEKLFF
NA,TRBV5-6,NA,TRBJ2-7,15,TGTGCCAGCAGCTTGTCCGCGGGGCCAGAACACGAGCAGTACTTC,CASSLSAGPEHEQYF
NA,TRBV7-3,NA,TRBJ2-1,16,TGTGCCAGCAGCTTAACTGCCTACGGGACAAATCGAGGGCAGCTCTTC,CASSLTAYGTNRGQLF
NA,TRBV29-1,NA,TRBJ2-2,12,TGCAGCGTTTTGGGGAGCCCCGGGGAGCTGTTTTTT,CSVLGSPGELFF
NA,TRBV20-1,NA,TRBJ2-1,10,TGCAGTGCTGGTCGGGAGGAGCAGTTCTTC,CSAGREEQFF
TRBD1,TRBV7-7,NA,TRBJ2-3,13,TGTGCTAGCAGTCCACAGGGGGCAGATACGCAGTATTTT,CASSPQGADTQYF
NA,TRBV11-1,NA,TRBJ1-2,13,TGTGCCAGCAGTCGTAATCTAGACTATGGCTACACCTTC,CASSRNLDYGYTF
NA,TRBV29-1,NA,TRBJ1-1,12,TGCAGCGTTGAAGAAGGGAGAACTGAAGCTTTCTTT,CSVEEGRTEAFF
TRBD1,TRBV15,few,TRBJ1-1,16,TGTGCCACCAGAACCCTAGACAGGGCCATGAACACTGAAGCTTTCTTT,CATRTLDRAMNTEAFF
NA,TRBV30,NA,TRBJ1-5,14,TGTGCCTGGGCCCCTGCGGGGGACGCTCAGCCCCAGCATTTT,CAWAPAGDAQPQHF
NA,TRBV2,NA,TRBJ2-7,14,TGTGCCAGCAGTCCCAGTCCGAGGGTCTACGAGCAGTACTTC,CASSPSPRVYEQYF
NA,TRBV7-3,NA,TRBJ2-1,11,TGTGCCAGCAGCTTCGGTGGGGAGCAGTTCTTC,CASSFGGEQFF
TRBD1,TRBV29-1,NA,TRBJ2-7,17,TGCAGCGTTGAAGAGCCGGACTTAACGGGACAGGGGGTCGAGCAGTACTTC,CSVEEPDLTGQGVEQYF
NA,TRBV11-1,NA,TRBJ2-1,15,TGTGCCAGCAGAACGGAATTAGGTGTTCTGCATGAGCAGTTCTTC,CASRTELGVLHEQFF
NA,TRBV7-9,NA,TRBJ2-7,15,TGTGCCAGCAGCGCAGGGGGGGACTTGCGCTACGAGCAGTACTTC,CASSAGGDLRYEQYF
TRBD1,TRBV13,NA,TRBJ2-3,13,TGTGCCAGCAGATACAGGGGGGCAGATACGCAGTATTTT,CASRYRGADTQYF
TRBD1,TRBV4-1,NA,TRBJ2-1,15,TGCGCCAGCAGCCAGACCGACAGGGTCCACAATGAGCAGTTCTTC,CASSQTDRVHNEQFF
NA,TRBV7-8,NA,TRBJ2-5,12,TGTGCCAGCAGCTTAGCGGATGTGACCCAGTACTTC,CASSLADVTQYF
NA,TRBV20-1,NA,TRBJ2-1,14,TGCAGTGCTAGAGATCTTCTAAACTACAATGAGCAGTTCTTC,CSARDLLNYNEQFF
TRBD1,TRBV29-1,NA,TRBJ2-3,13,TGCAGCGTTGCCGACAGGGCCGCAGATACGCAGTATTTT,CSVADRAADTQYF
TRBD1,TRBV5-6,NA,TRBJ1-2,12,TGTGCCAGCAGGGGACAGGTCTATGGCTACACCTTC,CASRGQVYGYTF
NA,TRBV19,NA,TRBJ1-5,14,TGTGCCAGTAGTATAGGACATAGCAATCAGCCCCAGCATTTT,CASSIGHSNQPQHF
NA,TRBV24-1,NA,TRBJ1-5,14,TGTGCCACCAGTGGCACTGTTAGCAATCAGCCCCAGCATTTT,CATSGTVSNQPQHF
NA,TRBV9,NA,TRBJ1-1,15,TGTGCCAGCAGCTCGCAGACAGATTTGAACACTGAAGCTTTCTTT,CASSSQTDLNTEAFF
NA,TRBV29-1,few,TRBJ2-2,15,TGCAGCGTTGAGGTTTTGACAGGGAACACCGGGGAGCTGTTTTTT,CSVEVLTGNTGELFF
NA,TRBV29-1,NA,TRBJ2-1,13,TGCAGCGTTCCGGGCCAAATCTACAATGAGCAGTTCTTC,CSVPGQIYNEQFF
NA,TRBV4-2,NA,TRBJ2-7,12,TGTGCCAGCAGCCAAGGACCTACCGAGCAGTACTTC,CASSQGPTEQYF
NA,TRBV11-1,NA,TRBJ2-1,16,TGTGCCAGCAGCTTAGGGCTATCCCCTTTATACAATGAGCAGTTCTTC,CASSLGLSPLYNEQFF
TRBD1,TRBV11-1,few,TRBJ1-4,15,TGTGCCAGCAGCCCCGGGACAGGGGAGAGCGAAAAACTGTTTTTT,CASSPGTGESEKLFF
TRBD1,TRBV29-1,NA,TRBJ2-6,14,TGCAGCGTAGGGCAGGGGGCCGGGGCCAACGTCCTGACTTTC,CSVGQGAGANVLTF
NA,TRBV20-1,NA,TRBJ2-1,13,TGCAGTGCTAGAAGGCGGAACTACAATGAGCAGTTCTTC,CSARRRNYNEQFF
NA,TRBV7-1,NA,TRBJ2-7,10,TGTGCCAGCAGCTCCTACGAGCAGTACTTC,CASSSYEQYF
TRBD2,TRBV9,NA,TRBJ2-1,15,TGTGCCAGCAGCGACGTAGCGGGGGGCTTGAATGAGCAGTTCTTC,CASSDVAGGLNEQFF
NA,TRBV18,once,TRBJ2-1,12,TGTGCCAGCTCAGACAACTACAATGAGCAGTTCTTC,CASSDNYNEQFF
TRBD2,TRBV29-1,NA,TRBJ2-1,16,TGCAGCGCCCCGAATCCTAGCGGGAGTACCTACAATGAGCAGTTCTTC,CSAPNPSGSTYNEQFF
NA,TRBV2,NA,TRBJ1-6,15,TGTGCCAGCAGTGAACGGGTCTCCTATAATTCACCCCTCCACTTT,CASSERVSYNSPLHF
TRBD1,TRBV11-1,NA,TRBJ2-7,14,TGTGCCAGCAGCCCTCGGGACAGAGACTACGAGCAGTACTTC,CASSPRDRDYEQYF
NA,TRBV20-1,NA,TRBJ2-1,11,TGCAGTGCTGGGGAGGTCAATGAGCAGTTCTTC,CSAGEVNEQFF
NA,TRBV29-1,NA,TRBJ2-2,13,TGCAGCGTTGTCCGTGGGAACACCGGGGAGCTGTTTTTT,CSVVRGNTGELFF
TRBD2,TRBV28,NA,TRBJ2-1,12,TGTGCCAGCGGGAGGGCCTACAATGAGCAGTTCTTC,CASGRAYNEQFF
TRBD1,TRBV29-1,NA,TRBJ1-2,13,TGCAGCACCAGGACAGGTTTCTACTATGGCTACACCTTC,CSTRTGFYYGYTF
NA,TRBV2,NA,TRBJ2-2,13,TGTGCCAGTCAGGGTCAAGGGACCGGGGAGCTGTTTTTT,CASQGQGTGELFF
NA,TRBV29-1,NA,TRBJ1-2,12,TGCAGCGTTGAGTCAGACCACTATGGCTACACCTTC,CSVESDHYGYTF
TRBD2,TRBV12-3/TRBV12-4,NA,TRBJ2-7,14,TGTGCCAGCAGTTTAGAAGGACTAGCATACGAGCAGTACTTC,CASSLEGLAYEQYF
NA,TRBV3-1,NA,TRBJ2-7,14,TGTGCCAGCAGCCAGGTCGGGGCTTGGCACGAGCAGTACTTC,CASSQVGAWHEQYF
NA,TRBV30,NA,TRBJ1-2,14,TGTGCCTGGAGTGCCCAGGACCCCTTTAAAGGCTACACCTTC,CAWSAQDPFKGYTF
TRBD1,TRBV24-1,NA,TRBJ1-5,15,TGTGCCACCAGGACTCCAGGGGGCGGGGATCAGCCCCAGCATTTT,CATRTPGGGDQPQHF
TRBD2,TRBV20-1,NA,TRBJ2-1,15,TGCAGTGCTTTAGCGGGAGGGCCGGAATACAATGAGCAGTTCTTC,CSALAGGPEYNEQFF
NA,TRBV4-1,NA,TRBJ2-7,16,TGCGCCAGCAGCCAAGATCACCTGGGCAGCGTCTACGAGCAGTACTTC,CASSQDHLGSVYEQYF